This passage covers 10 T cell receptor beta chains from one sample sequenced in a study of cytomegalovirus exposure and HLA in healthy donors (dated by TCRdb to 2016 to 2017). Library preparation employed the immunoSEQ multiplex PCR assay. A mixture of 60 forward primers for TCR Vbeta segments and 13 reverse primers for TCR Jbeta segments was used in the multiplex PCR. This immuneACCESS table, as held by TCRdb, lists in-frame sequences with V and J called but not all clones. Of the missing ones, under half trace to an unresolved V gene in checked studies; the others have no known cause. This sample comprises around 93,000 clones, 65% of them detected only once. The ten top clones hold approximately 5.8% of the sample. Sequencing input: PBMCs. Receptors were obtained from a boy aged 5-17 years in good health and CMV-seropositive.

The chain uses TRBV7-9 and TRBJ2-7; 8 bases line up with TRBD1. Germline lookup yields CDR1 SEHNR and CDR2 FQNEAQ (reference sequence). V lost 5 bases and J lost 5; bases outside the gene matches: 5. This CDR3 comprises 13 residues. The CDR3 here is CASSGQGGNEQYF. The DNA of the CDR3 is TGTGCCAGCAGCGGACAGGGTGGTAACGAGCAGTACTTC.

The V gene is TRBV25-1, the J gene TRBJ1-1, with D perhaps TRBD1 (5 bases). V was trimmed by 1 base and J by 8 bases, leaving 23 bases between them. Germline-derived CDR1 and CDR2 are MGHDK and SYGVNS. This CDR3 contains 17 residues. The CDR3, as DNA: TGTGCCAGCAGTGAATTAGGGGCTACCAGTGCGAGACGGGAAGCTTTCTTT. Translated: CASSELGATSARREAFF.

The gene calls are TRBV30 and TRBJ1-2, with a weak D call TRBD1 (5 bases). Trimming pared 1 base from V and 3 bases from J, leaving 12 bases between. Germline values: CDR1 GTSNPN, CDR2 SVGIG (reference sequence). CDR3 size: 14 residues. DNA of the CDR3: TGTGCCTGGAGTGATTTTGGGGGGTACTATGGCTACACCTTC. Translating it yields CAWSDFGGYYGYTF.

This clone was seen a handful of times. The rearrangement joins TRBV6-1 to TRBJ2-7, with D perhaps matching TRBD2 (7 bases). Germline V CDR1 and CDR2: MNHNS, SASEGT. V lost 1 base and J 6 bases, leaving 16 bases between the germline ends. The CDR3 covers 15 residues. In nucleotides, the CDR3 is TGTGCCAGCAGTGAAGTGGCAGGGGAGGGCCGCGAGCAGTACTTC. Residues: CASSEVAGEGREQYF.

This clone was seen just once. The chain has TRBV7-2 and TRBJ2-2, with D unresolved. This CDR3 has 14 residues. V lost 3 bases, J lost 0 bases, and 5 bases lay in between. The germline V gene has CDR1 SGHTA and CDR2 FQGNSA. The CDR3 DNA reads as TGTGCCAGCAGCTTTGACACGAACACCGGGGAGCTGTTTTTT. Residues: CASSFDTNTGELFF. Combining the CDR3 with reference TRBV7-2 and TRBJ2-2 gives the whole variable domain GAGVSQSPSNKVTEKGKDVELRCDPISGHTALYWYRQSLGQGLEFLIYFQGNSAPDKSGLPSDRFSAERTGGSVSTLTIQRTQQEDSAVYLCASSFDTNTGELFFGEGSRLTVL.

In its sample, this clone was seen a few times. V and J are TRBV5-4 and TRBJ1-1, with D tentatively TRBD1 (5 bases). Trimming took off 4 bases at V and 1 base at J, with 8 bases between the two ends. The CDR3 is 13 residues long. Germline loops: CDR1 SGHNT, CDR2 YYREEE (reference sequence). The CDR3 bases are TGTGCCAGCAGCCGAACAGGGAACACTGAAGCTTTCTTT. This translates into CASSRTGNTEAFF.

This rearrangement joins TRBV7-9 to TRBJ2-7; D possibly corresponds to TRBD1 (5 bases). Germline V gene sequence: CDR1 SEHNR, CDR2 FQNEAQ (reference sequence). This CDR3 contains 13 residues. The germline V and J ends were trimmed by 2 bases and 6 bases, with 11 bases remaining between them. DNA of the CDR3: TGTGCCAGCAGCTTACAGGGAAACGGCGAGCAGTACTTC. It yields the protein CASSLQGNGEQYF.

This clone was observed a handful of times. This specimen includes other DNA sequences encoding the same CDR3. CDR3 in amino acids: CAWSPGQGNSPLHF. CDR3 coding DNA: TGTGCCTGGAGTCCGGGACAGGGAAATTCACCCCTCCACTTT. J is TRBJ1-6 and V is TRBV30; 9 bases agree with TRBD1. V lost 2 bases to trimming and J lost 7 bases; unmatched junction nucleotides: 3. In germline, CDR1 is GTSNPN, CDR2 SVGIG (reference sequence). This CDR3 region has 14 residues.

The chain is built from TRBV5-4 and TRBJ2-7, with D tentatively TRBD2 (6 bases). The CDR3 extends over 15 amino acids. CDR1 SGHNT and CDR2 YYREEE come from the germline V gene (reference sequence). Trimming removed 0 bases from V and 2 bases from J, with 12 bases in between. This chain's CDR3 is CASSLGTEGAYEQYF. As DNA, the CDR3 is TGTGCCAGCAGCTTGGGCACGGAGGGAGCCTACGAGCAGTACTTC.

The chain recombines TRBV9 with TRBJ2-3; D is perhaps TRBD1 (5 bases). This CDR3 region has 14 residues. Germline V lookup: CDR1 SGDLS, CDR2 YYNGEE. The V gene lost 0 bases and the J gene lost 5 bases, with 10 bases spanning the gap. CDR3 nucleotide sequence: TGTGCCAGCAGCGTAGCCAGGGTTGGAGATACGCAGTATTTT. It encodes CASSVARVGDTQYF.